The entry below describes one TCR beta chain. Antigen: not known. Selected positively for CCR7 and CD45RO-negative, naive CD8 cells excluded terminally differentiated effector memory CD45RA+ cells. The sample originates from a study of shared clonotypes between healthy human individuals. Across the whole study: Aged 18 to 49, the donors were a couple of women and a few men.

Findings and caveats of the study: Incompleteness in sorted-subset sequencing, despite large depth, was shown by rarefaction.

With 6 bases clipped from V and 3 bases from J, the junction kept 6 bases outside the gene matches. The CDR3 spans 14 residues. Per the germline V gene, CDR1 is LNHNV and CDR2 is YYDKDF (reference sequence). In the authors' workflow: Owing to the provision of junction-only sequences devoid of quality scores by immunoSEQ, filtering differed. Generated by immunoSEQ multiplex PCR, the TCRdb table keeps only in-frame clones and is missing some. D and trimming come from the DNA, and the V and J calls and clone size come from that table. This sample has about 2 million clones; roughly 94% occur once, and the top ten carry approximately 1.2%.

This chain uses TRBV15 with TRBJ2-7, with TRBD1 identical over 9 bases. Sequencing was performed on naive CD8+ T cells sorted from blood. This sequence originates from a man aged 18 to 30 in good health. CDR3 region: CATRFDRGIYEQYF. The CDR3 bases are TGTGCCACCAGGTTCGACAGGGGGATCTACGAGCAGTACTTC. Full variable domain (rest looked up from reference TRBV15 and TRBJ2-7): DAMVIQNPRYQVTQFGKPVTLSCSQTLNHNVMYWYQQKSSQAPKLLFHYYDKDFNNEADTPDNFQSRRPNTSFCFLDIRSPGLGDTAMYLCATRFDRGIYEQYFGPGTRLTVT.